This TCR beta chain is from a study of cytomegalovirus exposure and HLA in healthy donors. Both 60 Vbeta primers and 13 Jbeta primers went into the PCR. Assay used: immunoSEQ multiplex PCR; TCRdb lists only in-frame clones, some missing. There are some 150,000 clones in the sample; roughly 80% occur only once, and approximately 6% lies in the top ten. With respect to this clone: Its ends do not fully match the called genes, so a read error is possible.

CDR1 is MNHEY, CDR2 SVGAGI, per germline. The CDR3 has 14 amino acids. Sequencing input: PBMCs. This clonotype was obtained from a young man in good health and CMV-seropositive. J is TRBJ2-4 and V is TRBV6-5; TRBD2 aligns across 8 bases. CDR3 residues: CASSPGGERNSQYF. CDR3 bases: TGTGCCAGCAGCCCCGGGGGGGAGAGAAACAGTCAGTACTTC.